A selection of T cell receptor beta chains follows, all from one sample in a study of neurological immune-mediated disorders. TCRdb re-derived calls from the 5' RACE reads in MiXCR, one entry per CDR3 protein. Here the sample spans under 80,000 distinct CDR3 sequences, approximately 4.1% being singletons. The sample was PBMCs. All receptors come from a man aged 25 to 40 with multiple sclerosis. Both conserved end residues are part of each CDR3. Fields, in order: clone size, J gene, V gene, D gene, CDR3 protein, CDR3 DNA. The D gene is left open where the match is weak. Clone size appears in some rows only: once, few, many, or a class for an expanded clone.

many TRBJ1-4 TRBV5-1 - CASSRGQADDEKLFF TGCGCCAGCAGCCGTGGGCAGGCTGATGATGAAAAACTGTTTTTT
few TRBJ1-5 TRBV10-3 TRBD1 CAISSGGGQPQNF TGTGCCATCAGTTCAGGGGGCGGTCAGCCCCAGAATTTT
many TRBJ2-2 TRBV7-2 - CASSLGAGELFF TGTGCCAGCAGCTTAGGGGCCGGGGAGCTGTTTTTT
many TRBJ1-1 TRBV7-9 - CASSPVPNTEAFF TGTGCCAGCAGCCCAGTTCCGAACACTGAAGCTTTCTTT
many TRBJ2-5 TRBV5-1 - CASSLGSMGIWAQYF TGCGCCAGCAGCTTGGGATCTATGGGGATTTGGGCCCAGTACTTC
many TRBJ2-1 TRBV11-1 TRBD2 CASSSSGGAGEQFF TGTGCCAGCAGCTCTAGCGGGGGGGCAGGTGAGCAGTTCTTC
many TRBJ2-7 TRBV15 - CATSRNPGYEQYF TGTGCCACCAGCAGAAACCCGGGCTACGAGCAGTACTTC
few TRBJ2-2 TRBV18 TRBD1 CASSPLGTDTGELFF TGTGCCAGCTCACCACTTGGGACAGACACCGGGGAGCTGTTTTTT
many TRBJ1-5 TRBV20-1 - CSARVAANQPQHF TGCAGTGCTAGAGTGGCAGCAAATCAGCCCCAGCATTTT
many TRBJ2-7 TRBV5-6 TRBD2 CASSRGLPYEQYF TGTGCCAGCAGCCGGGGACTACCCTACGAGCAGTACTTC
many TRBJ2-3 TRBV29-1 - CSVDRGVGADTQYF TGCAGCGTTGACAGAGGGGTTGGTGCAGATACGCAGTATTTT
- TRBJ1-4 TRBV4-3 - CASSQGGSTIGNEKLFF TGCGCCAGCAGCCAAGGGGGATCTACGATAGGTAATGAAAAACTGTTTTTT
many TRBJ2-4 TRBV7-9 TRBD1 CASSLLGQGVKNIQYF TGTGCCAGCAGCTTGTTGGGACAGGGGGTTAAAAACATTCAGTACTTC
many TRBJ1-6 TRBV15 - CATSKSLIGGAGSPLHF TGTGCCACCAGCAAAAGCTTAATTGGGGGAGCGGGTTCACCCCTCCACTTT
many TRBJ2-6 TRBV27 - CASSPWEQTQSSGANVLTF TGTGCCAGCAGTCCCTGGGAACAAACACAGAGCTCTGGGGCCAACGTCCTGACTTTC
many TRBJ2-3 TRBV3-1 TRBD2 CASSQELRTSENTDTQYF TGTGCCAGCAGCCAAGAATTGAGGACTAGTGAGAACACAGATACGCAGTATTTT
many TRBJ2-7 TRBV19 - CASSMGTPVYEQYF TGTGCCAGTAGTATGGGGACACCGGTCTACGAGCAGTACTTC
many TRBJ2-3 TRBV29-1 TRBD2 CSVEAGLAGGTDTQYF TGCAGCGTTGAAGCCGGACTAGCGGGGGGCACAGATACGCAGTATTTT
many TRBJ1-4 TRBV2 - CASSARDGYNEKLFF TGTGCCAGCAGCGCTAGGGACGGCTATAATGAAAAACTGTTTTTT
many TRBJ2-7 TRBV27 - CASSPRWDEQYF TGTGCCAGCAGTCCACGGTGGGACGAGCAGTACTTC
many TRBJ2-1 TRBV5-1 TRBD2 CASSLELAGLLYNEQFF TGCGCCAGCAGCTTGGAGTTAGCGGGGTTGCTTTACAATGAGCAGTTCTTC
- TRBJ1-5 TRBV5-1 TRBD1 CASSQTGGNQPQNF TGCGCCAGCAGTCAGACAGGGGGCAATCAGCCCCAGAATTTT
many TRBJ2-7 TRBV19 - CASKPGPGAYEQYF TGTGCCAGTAAACCGGGCCCAGGGGCCTACGAGCAGTACTTC
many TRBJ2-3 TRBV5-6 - CASSSRDSTDTQYF TGTGCCAGCAGCTCCCGGGACAGCACAGATACGCAGTATTTT
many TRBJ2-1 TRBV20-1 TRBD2 CSARPPERGDYNEQFF TGCAGTGCTAGGCCCCCTGAGCGGGGGGACTACAATGAGCAGTTCTTC
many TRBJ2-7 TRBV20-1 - CSASLGVGDYEQYF TGCAGTGCTAGCTTAGGTGTTGGGGACTACGAGCAGTACTTC
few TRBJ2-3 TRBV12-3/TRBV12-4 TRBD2 CASSFRRGADTQYF TGTGCCAGCAGTTTCCGACGGGGGGCAGATACGCAGTATTTT
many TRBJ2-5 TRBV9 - CASSPWDRLETQYF TGTGCCAGCAGCCCCTGGGACCGCCTTGAGACCCAGTACTTC
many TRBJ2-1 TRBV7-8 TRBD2 CASSPLAGVHNAFF TGTGCCAGCAGTCCCCTAGCGGGGGTCCACAACGCGTTCTTC
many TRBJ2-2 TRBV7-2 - CASSPPTGELFF TGTGCCAGCAGCCCCCCGACCGGGGAGCTGTTTTTT
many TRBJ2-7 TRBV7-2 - CASSFPDNRLATDEQYF TGTGCCAGCAGCTTCCCAGACAACCGCCTAGCGACCGACGAGCAGTACTTC
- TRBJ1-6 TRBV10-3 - CAIQGEGSPLNF TGTGCCATCCAGGGTGAGGGCTCACCCCTCAACTTT
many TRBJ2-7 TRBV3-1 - CASSRLRTEQYF TGTGCCAGCAGCCGGTTGCGGACCGAGCAGTACTTC
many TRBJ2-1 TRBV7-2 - CASRYRDGGYNEQFF TGTGCCAGCAGATACCGGGACGGCGGATACAATGAGCAGTTCTTC
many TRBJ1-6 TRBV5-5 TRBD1 CASSNTGTANSPLHF TGTGCCAGCAGCAATACCGGGACAGCAAATTCACCCCTCCACTTT
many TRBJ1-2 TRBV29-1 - CSVERGVGYTF TGCAGCGTTGAACGGGGGGTCGGCTACACCTTC
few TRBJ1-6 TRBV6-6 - CASSYSGLDSYNSPLHF TGTGCCAGCAGTTACTCTGGGTTGGATTCCTATAATTCACCCCTCCACTTT
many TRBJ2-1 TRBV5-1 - CASSLPDSSYNEQFF TGCGCCAGCAGCTTGCCGGACAGCTCCTACAATGAGCAGTTCTTC
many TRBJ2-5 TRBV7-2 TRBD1 CASSGTGGETQYF TGTGCCAGCAGCGGGACAGGGGGAGAGACCCAGTACTTC
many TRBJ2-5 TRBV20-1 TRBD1 CSARPGGTDQETQYF TGCAGTGCTAGACCGGGTGGGACAGACCAAGAGACCCAGTACTTC
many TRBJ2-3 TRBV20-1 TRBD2 CSAPAGEYTDTQYF TGCAGTGCTCCCGCGGGGGAATACACAGATACGCAGTATTTT
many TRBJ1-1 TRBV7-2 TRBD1 CASSGQGALNTEAFF TGTGCCAGCAGCGGACAGGGGGCTTTGAACACTGAAGCTTTCTTT